This TCR beta chain is drawn from a study of CDR3 diversity in severe acne. As for this clonotype: It may be a read error: a sequence one base away is much more abundant.

The germline V and J ends were trimmed by 5 bases and 12 bases, with 20 bases remaining between them. CDR3 length: 14 amino acids. The germline gives CDR1 SGHAT, CDR2 FQNNGV. One entry per CDR3 protein, called by TCRdb with MiXCR from the PCR reads. The sample lists tens of thousands of distinct CDR3 sequences, around 54% seen once, with roughly 11% in the top ten. The sequence was obtained from a male donor with severe acne vulgaris. Sample: blood. The V call is TRBV11-2, the J call TRBJ2-1; no definite D call. This CDR3 is CASSPRVGRHGQFF. The CDR3 DNA sequence: TGTGCCAGCAGCCCTCGGGTCGGTAGGCATGGGCAGTTCTTC.